Below, 9 T cell receptor beta chains from the same sample are listed, as sequenced in a study of response to subunit inactivated influenza vaccine. TCRdb reprocessed the RT-PCR reads with MiXCR, giving one entry per CDR3 protein. The sample contains roughly 460,000 distinct CDR3 sequences, roughly 9.7% of which appear only once. Sequences were derived from PBMCs from blood, sampled roughly 6 weeks after vaccination. The receptors here all came from a man aged 45-65 years who received an inactivated influenza vaccine.

This clonotype has just a few counts. The gene calls are TRBV20-1 and TRBJ2-1; 8 positions match TRBD2. This CDR3 has 16 amino acids. Trimming cost V 2 bases and J 6 bases; bases outside gene matches: 12. Germline CDR1 DFQATT, CDR2 SNEGSKA (reference sequence). The CDR3 spells CSARLPSGSGGNEQFF. The CDR3 DNA follows: TGCAGTGCTAGATTGCCCAGCGGGAGCGGTGGCAATGAGCAGTTCTTC.

The table lists this clonotype with a few counts. V is TRBV5-1 and J is TRBJ1-1; TRBD1 aligns across 9 bases. CDR3 length equals 15 residues. The germline gives CDR1 SGHRS, CDR2 YFSETQ. After removal of 4 bases from V and 1 base from J, the junction contained 5 bases not matched to a gene. The CDR3 reads CASSPGQGRNTEAFF. In DNA, the CDR3 is TGCGCCAGCAGCCCGGGACAGGGTAGGAACACTGAAGCTTTCTTT. Drawing the rest from reference TRBV5-1 and TRBJ1-1, the complete variable domain is KAGVTQTPRYLIKTRGQQVTLSCSPISGHRSVSWYQQTPGQGLQFLFEYFSETQRNKGNFPGRFSGRQFSNSRSEMNVSTLELGDSALYLCASSPGQGRNTEAFFGQGTRLTVV.

Ten or more counts support this clonotype. V usage is TRBV5-1 and J usage is TRBJ2-1; 15 bases align to TRBD2. With 4 bases clipped from V and 9 bases from J, the junction kept 5 bases outside the gene matches. The CDR3 is made up of 15 amino acids. CDR1 and CDR2 (germline): SGHRS, YFSETQ. Written as DNA, the CDR3 is TGCGCCAGCAGCCCAAGGACTAGCGGGGGGGGTGAGCAGTTCTTC. Encoded protein: CASSPRTSGGGEQFF.

This chain uses TRBV27 with TRBJ1-1; 9 bases fit TRBD1. Germline V lookup: CDR1 MNHEY, CDR2 SMNVEV (reference sequence). After removal of 0 bases from V and 9 bases from J, the junction contained 2 bases not matched to a gene. The CDR3 runs to 13 residues. CDR3: CASSLSNRGQAFF. The CDR3 DNA sequence: TGTGCCAGCAGTTTATCAAACAGGGGGCAAGCTTTCTTT.

This clonotype was counted between two and nine times. The chain uses TRBV28 and TRBJ2-7; D not certain. The ends were cut back, 2 bases at V and 2 bases at J, with 19 bases in the middle. Germline CDR1 and CDR2: MDHEN and SYDVKM. CDR3 length: 17 amino acids. Here the CDR3 reads CASSLSRGRDLAYEQYF. The CDR3 region has the DNA TGTGCCAGCAGTTTAAGCCGAGGTAGAGATCTCGCCTACGAGCAGTACTTC.

V is TRBV18 and J is TRBJ2-7; D not resolved. Per the germline V gene, CDR1 is KGHSH and CDR2 is LQKENI. The CDR3 runs 11 residues. Trimming took off 5 bases at V and 5 bases at J, with 7 bases between the two ends. The CDR3 DNA follows: TGTGCCAGCTCAAGTCTCGACGAGCAGTACTTC. Protein: CASSSLDEQYF.

The sample holds a few counts of this clonotype. V usage is TRBV3-1 and J usage is TRBJ2-3, with D tentatively TRBD2 (7 bases). V was cut by 4 bases and J by 3 bases, with 20 bases left in between. CDR1 is LGHDT, CDR2 YNNKEL, per germline (reference sequence). The CDR3 contains 17 residues. CDR3 sequence (DNA): TGTGCCAGCAGCCTCGACGGACAGCGGGGAGTTACAGATACGCAGTATTTT. It is translated as CASSLDGQRGVTDTQYF.

This clonotype has more than one count but fewer than ten. The gene calls are TRBV6-2 or TRBV6-3 and TRBJ2-3; D perhaps matches TRBD2 (6 bases). CDR1 is MNHEY, CDR2 SVGEGT, per germline. The CDR3 has 15 residues. Trimming took 2 bases from V and 1 from J, leaving 10 bases between them. The CDR3 DNA reads TGTGCCAGCAGTTACGGCGGGACTCGCACAGATACGCAGTATTTT. Amino acids: CASSYGGTRTDTQYF.

About this clonotype itself: At one of its ends the junction is not consistent with the germline gene, which may arise from a read error. CDR3 region: CASSLGTFTDTQYF. CDR3 sequence (DNA): TGTGCTAGCAGCTTGGGGACCTTCACAGATACGCAGTATTTT. The V call is TRBV7-7, the J call TRBJ2-3, with D perhaps being TRBD1 or TRBD2 (5 bases each). Germline CDR1 SSHAT, CDR2 FNYEAQ (reference sequence). CDR3 length: 14 amino acids.